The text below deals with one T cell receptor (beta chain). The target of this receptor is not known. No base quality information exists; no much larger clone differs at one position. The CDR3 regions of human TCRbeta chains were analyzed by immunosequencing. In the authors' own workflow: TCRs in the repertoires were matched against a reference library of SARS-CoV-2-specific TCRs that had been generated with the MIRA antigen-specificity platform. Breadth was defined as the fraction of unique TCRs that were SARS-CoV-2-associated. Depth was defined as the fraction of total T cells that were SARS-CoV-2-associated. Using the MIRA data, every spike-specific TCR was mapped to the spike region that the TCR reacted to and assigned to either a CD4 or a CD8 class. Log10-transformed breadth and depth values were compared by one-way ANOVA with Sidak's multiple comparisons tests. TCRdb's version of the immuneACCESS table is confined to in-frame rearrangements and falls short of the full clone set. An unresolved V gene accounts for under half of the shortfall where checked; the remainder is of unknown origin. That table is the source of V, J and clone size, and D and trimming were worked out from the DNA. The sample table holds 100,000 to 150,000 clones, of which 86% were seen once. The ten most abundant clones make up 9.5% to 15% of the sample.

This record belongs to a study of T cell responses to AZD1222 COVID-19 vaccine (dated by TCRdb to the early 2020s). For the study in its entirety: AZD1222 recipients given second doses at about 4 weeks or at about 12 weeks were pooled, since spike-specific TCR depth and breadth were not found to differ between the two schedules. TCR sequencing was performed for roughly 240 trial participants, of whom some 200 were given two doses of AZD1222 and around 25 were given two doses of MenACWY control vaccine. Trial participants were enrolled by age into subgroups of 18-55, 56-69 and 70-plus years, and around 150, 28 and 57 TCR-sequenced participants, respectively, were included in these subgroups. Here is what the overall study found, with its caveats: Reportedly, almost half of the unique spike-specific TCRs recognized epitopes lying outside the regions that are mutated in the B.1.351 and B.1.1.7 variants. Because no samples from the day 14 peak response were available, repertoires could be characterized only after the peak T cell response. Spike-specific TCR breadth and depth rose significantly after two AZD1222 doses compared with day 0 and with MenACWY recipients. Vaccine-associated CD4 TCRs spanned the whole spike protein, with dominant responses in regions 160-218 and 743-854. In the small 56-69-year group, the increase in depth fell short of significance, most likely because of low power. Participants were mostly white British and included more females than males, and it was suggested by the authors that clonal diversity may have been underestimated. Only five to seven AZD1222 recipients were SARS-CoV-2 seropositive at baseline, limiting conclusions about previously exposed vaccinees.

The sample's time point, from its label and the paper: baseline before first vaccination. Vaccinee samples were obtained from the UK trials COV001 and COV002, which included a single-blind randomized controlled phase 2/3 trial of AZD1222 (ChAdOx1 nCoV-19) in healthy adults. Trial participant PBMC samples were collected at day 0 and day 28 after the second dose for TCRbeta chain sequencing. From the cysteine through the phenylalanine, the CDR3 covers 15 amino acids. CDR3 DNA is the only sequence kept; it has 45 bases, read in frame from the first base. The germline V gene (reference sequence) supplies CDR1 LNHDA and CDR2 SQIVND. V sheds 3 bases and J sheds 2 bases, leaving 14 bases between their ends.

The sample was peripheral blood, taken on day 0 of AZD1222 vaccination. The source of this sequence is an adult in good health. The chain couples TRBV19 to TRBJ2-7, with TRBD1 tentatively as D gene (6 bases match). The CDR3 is CASSMGQGFAYEQYF. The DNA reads TGTGCCAGTAGTATGGGCCAGGGGTTCGCCTACGAGCAGTACTTC.